This entry concerns a single T cell receptor beta chain. What it recognizes is unknown. CDR3 length: 13 amino acids. Trimming cost V 2 bases and J 9 bases, with 12 bases left between them. The V gene's germline CDR1 is SGHRS and CDR2 YFSETQ. This entry is derived from a study of cytomegalovirus exposure and HLA in healthy donors. Broader study findings: An analysis that was carried out later associated 16,000 or so TCR beta sequences with HLA alleles at 0.05 false discovery rate. Association of a missense DCLRE1C variant with TCR beta V- and J-gene trimming was reported in a later analysis.

Donors had nominal health at sampling but likely had unrecorded immune exposures. A multiplex PCR was run with 60 Vbeta primers and 13 Jbeta primers. Original data processing: It was a later analysis that counted 83 million or so unique TCR beta chains, of which around 11 million were shared. Assay used: immunoSEQ multiplex PCR; TCRdb lists only in-frame clones, some missing. That table supplies the V and J calls and clone size; D and trimming were determined from the DNA. The sample holds around 78,000 clones, 60% to 85% seen once. Specimen: PBMCs. The J gene is TRBJ2-1, the V gene TRBV5-1, with D possibly matching TRBD1 (6 bases). The TCR was taken from a male donor in good health and CMV-seronegative. CDR3 nucleotide sequence: TGCGCCAGCAGCTTCGTCACAGGGCCTGAGCAGTTCTTC. This encodes CASSFVTGPEQFF.